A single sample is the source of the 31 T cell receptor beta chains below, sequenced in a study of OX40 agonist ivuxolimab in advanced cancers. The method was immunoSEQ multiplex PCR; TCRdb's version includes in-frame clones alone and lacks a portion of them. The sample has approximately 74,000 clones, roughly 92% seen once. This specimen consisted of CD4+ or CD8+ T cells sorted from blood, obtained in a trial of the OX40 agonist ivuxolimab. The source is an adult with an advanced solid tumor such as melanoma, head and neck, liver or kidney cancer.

CDR3 DNA: TGTGCCAGCAGCTTATCTGATCGGGGCCCGATTGGGCAGTTCTTC. Its protein is CASSLSDRGPIGQFF. The chain is built from TRBV5-4 and TRBJ2-1, with D possibly being TRBD1 or TRBD2 (5 bases each). The germline V gene has CDR1 SGHNT and CDR2 YYREEE (reference sequence). The CDR3 covers 15 residues. V lost 2 bases and J lost 12, with 21 bases in between.

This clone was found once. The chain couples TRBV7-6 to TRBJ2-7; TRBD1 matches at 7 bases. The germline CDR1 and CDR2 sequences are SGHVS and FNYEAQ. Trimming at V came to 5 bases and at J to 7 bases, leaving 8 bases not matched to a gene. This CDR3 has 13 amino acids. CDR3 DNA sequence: TGTGCCAGCAGCATAACAGGGACAGTTGAGCAGTACTTC. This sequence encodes CASSITGTVEQYF.

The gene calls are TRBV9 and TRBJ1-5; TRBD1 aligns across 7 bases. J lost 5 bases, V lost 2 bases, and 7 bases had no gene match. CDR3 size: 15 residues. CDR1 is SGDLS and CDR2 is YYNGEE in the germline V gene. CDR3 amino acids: CASSVSDRTHQPQHF. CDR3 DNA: TGTGCCAGCAGCGTCTCGGACAGGACCCATCAGCCCCAGCATTTT. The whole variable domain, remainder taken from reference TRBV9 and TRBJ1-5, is DSGVTQTPKHLITATGQRVTLRCSPRSGDLSVYWYQQSLDQGLQFLIQYYNGEERAKGNILERFSAQQFPDLHSELNLSSLELGDSALYFCASSVSDRTHQPQHFGDGTRLSIL.

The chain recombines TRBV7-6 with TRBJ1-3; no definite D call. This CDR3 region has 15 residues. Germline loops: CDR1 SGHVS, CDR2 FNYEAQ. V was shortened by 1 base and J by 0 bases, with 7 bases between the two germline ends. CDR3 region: CASSLVDNSGNTIYF. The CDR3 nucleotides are TGTGCCAGCAGCTTAGTTGATAACTCTGGAAACACCATATATTTT.

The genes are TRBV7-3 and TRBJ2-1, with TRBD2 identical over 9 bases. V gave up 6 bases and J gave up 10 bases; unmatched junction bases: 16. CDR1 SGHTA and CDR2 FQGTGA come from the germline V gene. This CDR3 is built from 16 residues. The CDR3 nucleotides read TGTGCCAGCAGGCCGACATCCCCGGGACTAGCATCCGAGCAGTTCTTC. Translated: CASRPTSPGLASEQFF.

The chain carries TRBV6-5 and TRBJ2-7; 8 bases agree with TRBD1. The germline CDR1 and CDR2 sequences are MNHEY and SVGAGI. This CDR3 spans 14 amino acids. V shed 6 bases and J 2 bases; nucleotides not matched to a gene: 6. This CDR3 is CASRSGTGTYEQYF. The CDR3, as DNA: TGTGCCAGCAGGTCCGGGACAGGCACCTACGAGCAGTACTTC.

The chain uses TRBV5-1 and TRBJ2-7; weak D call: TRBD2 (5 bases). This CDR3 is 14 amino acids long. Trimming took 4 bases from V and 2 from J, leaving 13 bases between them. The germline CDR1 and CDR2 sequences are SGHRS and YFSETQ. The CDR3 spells CASSLSDSTYEQYF. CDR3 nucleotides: TGCGCCAGCAGCCTCTCGGACTCAACCTACGAGCAGTACTTC.

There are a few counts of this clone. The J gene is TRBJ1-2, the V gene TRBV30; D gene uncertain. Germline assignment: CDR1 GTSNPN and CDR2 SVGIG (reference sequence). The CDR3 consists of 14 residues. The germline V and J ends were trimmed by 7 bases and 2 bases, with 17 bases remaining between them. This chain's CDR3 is CASAGRRRNYGYTF. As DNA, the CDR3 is TGTGCCTCCGCAGGAAGACGTAGGAACTATGGCTACACCTTC.

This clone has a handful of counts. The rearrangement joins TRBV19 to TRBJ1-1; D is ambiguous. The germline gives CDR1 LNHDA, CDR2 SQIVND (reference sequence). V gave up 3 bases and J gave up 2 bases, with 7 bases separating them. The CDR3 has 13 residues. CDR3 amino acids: CASSISFNTEAFF. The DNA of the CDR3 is TGTGCCAGTAGTATCTCCTTCAACACTGAAGCTTTCTTT.

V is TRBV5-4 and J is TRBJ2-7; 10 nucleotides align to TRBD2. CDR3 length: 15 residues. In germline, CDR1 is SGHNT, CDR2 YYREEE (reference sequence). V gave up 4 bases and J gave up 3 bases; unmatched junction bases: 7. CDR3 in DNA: TGTGCCAGCAGCCCACGGACTAGCGGTCTCTACGAGCAGTACTTC. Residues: CASSPRTSGLYEQYF.

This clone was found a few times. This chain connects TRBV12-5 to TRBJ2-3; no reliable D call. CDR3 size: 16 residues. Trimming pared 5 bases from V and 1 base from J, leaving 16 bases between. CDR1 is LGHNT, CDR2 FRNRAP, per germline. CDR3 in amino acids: CASGPGRPDRTDTQYF. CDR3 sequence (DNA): TGTGCTAGTGGTCCCGGACGGCCGGACCGCACAGATACGCAGTATTTT.

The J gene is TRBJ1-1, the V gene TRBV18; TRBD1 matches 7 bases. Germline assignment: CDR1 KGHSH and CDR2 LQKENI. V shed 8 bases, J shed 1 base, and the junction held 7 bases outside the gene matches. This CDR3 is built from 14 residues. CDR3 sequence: CASRGQAQNTEAFF. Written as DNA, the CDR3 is TGTGCCAGCCGAGGACAGGCTCAGAACACTGAAGCTTTCTTT. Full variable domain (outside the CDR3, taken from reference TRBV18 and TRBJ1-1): NAGVMQNPRHLVRRRGQEARLRCSPMKGHSHVYWYRQLPEEGLKFMVYLQKENIIDESGMPKERFSAEFPKEGPSILRIQQVVRGDSAAYFCASRGQAQNTEAFFGQGTRLTVV.

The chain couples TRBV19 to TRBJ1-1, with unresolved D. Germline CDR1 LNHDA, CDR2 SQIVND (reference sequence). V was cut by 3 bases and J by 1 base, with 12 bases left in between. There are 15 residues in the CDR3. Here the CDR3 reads CASSMFTGKNTEAFF. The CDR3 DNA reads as TGTGCCAGTAGTATGTTCACCGGGAAGAACACTGAAGCTTTCTTT.

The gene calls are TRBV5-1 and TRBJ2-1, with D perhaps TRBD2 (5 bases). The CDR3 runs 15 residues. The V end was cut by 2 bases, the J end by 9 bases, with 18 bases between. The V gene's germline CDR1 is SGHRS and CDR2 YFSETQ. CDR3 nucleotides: TGCGCCAGCAGCTTACAAACAGCGACTATCAGTGAGCAGTTCTTC. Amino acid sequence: CASSLQTATISEQFF.

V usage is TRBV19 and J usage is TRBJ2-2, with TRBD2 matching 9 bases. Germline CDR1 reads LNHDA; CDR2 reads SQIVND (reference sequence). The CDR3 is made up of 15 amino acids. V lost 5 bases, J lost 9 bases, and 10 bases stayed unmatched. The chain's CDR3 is CASSPLAGEIRELFF. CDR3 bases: TGTGCCAGTAGTCCATTAGCGGGAGAGATCCGGGAGCTGTTTTTT. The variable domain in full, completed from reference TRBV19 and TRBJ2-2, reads DGGITQSPKYLFRKEGQNVTLSCEQNLNHDAMYWYRQDPGQGLRLIYYSQIVNDFQKGDIAEGYSVSREKKESFPLTVTSAQKNPTAFYLCASSPLAGEIRELFFGEGSRLTVL.

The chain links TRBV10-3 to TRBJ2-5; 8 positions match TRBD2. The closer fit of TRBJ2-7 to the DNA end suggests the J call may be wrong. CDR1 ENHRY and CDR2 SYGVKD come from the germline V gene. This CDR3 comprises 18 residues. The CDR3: CAISEPPFTSGSSYEQYF. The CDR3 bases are TGTGCCATCAGTGAGCCCCCCTTTACTAGCGGAAGCTCCTACGAGCAGTACTTC.

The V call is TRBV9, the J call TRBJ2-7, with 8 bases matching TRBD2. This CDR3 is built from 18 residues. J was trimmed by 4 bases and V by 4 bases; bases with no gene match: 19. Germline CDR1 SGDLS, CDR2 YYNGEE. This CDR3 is CASSNFPSGRVSGYEQYF. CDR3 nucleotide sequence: TGTGCCAGCAGCAACTTCCCCAGCGGGAGAGTTTCGGGGTACGAGCAGTACTTC. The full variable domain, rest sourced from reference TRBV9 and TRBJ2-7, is DSGVTQTPKHLITATGQRVTLRCSPRSGDLSVYWYQQSLDQGLQFLIQYYNGEERAKGNILERFSAQQFPDLHSELNLSSLELGDSALYFCASSNFPSGRVSGYEQYFGPGTRLTVT.

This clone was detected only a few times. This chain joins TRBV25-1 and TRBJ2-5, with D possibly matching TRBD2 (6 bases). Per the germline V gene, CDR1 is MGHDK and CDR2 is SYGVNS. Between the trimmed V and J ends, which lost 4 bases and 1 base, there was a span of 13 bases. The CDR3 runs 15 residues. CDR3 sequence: CASSARWTIQETQYF. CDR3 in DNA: TGTGCCAGCAGTGCCCGATGGACTATCCAAGAGACCCAGTACTTC.

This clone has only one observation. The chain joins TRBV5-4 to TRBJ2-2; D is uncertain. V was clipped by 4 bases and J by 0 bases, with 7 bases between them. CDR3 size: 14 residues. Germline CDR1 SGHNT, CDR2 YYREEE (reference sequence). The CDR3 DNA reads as TGTGCCAGCAGCCCCAGTACGAACACCGGGGAGCTGTTTTTT. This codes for CASSPSTNTGELFF.

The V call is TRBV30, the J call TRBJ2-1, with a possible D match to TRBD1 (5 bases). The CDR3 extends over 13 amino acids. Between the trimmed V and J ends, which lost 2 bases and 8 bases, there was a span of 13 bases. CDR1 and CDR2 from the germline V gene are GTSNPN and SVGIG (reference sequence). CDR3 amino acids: CAWSSGSLDEQFF. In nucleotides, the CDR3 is TGTGCCTGGAGTTCAGGGTCTTTGGATGAGCAGTTCTTC. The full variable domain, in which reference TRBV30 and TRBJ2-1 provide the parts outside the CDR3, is SQTIHQWPATLVQPVGSPLSLECTVEGTSNPNLYWYRQAAGRGLQLLFYSVGIGQISSEVPQNLSASRPQDRQFILSSKKLLLSDSGFYLCAWSSGSLDEQFFGPGTRLTVL.

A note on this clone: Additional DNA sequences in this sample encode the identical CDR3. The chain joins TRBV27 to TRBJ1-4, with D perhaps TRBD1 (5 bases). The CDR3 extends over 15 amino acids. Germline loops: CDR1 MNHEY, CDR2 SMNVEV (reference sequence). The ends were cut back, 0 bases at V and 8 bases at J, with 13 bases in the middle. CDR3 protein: CASSLSARVEEKLFF. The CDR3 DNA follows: TGTGCCAGCAGTTTATCCGCCAGGGTCGAGGAAAAACTGTTTTTT.

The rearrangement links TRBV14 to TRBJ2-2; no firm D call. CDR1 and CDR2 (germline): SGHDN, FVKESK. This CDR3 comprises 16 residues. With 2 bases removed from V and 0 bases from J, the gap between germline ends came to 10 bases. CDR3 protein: CASSQTGNANTGELFF. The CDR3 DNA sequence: TGTGCCAGCAGCCAAACGGGTAACGCGAACACCGGGGAGCTGTTTTTT.

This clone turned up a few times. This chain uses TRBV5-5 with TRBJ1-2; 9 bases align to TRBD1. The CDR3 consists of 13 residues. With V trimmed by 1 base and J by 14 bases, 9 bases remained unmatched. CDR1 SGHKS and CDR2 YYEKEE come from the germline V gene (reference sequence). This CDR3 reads CASSLMGQGGETF. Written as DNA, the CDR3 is TGTGCCAGCAGCTTGATGGGACAGGGTGGAGAGACCTTC.

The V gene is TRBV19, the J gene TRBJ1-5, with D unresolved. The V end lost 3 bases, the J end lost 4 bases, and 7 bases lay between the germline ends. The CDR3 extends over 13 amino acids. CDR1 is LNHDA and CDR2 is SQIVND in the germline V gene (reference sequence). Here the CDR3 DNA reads TGTGCCAGTAGTATCGTACAGAATCAGCCCCAGCATTTT. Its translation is CASSIVQNQPQHF.

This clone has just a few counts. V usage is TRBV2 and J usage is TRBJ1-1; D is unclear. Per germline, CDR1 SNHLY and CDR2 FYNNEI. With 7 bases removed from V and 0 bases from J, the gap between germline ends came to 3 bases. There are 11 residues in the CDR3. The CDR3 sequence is CASKLNTEAFF. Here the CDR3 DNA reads TGTGCCAGCAAGCTGAACACTGAAGCTTTCTTT. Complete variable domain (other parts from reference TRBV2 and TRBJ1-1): EPEVTQTPSHQVTQMGQEVILRCVPISNHLYFYWYRQILGQKVEFLVSFYNNEISEKSEIFDDQFSVERPDGSNFTLKIRSTKLEDSAMYFCASKLNTEAFFGQGTRLTVV.

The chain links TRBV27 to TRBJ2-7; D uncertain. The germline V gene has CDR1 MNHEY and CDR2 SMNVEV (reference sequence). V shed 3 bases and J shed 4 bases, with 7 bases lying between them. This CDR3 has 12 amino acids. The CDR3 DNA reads TGTGCCAGCAGTTTCCGTGGGTACGAGCAGTACTTC. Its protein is CASSFRGYEQYF.

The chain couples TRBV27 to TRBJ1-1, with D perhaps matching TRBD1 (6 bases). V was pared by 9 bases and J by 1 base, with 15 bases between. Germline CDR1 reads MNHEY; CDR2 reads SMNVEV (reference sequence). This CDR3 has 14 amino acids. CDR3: CASRLGGGNTEAFF. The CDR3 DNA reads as TGTGCCAGTCGACTCGGGGGCGGGAACACTGAAGCTTTCTTT.

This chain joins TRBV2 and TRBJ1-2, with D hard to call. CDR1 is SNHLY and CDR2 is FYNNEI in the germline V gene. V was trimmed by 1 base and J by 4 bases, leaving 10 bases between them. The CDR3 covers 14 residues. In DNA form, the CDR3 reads TGTGCCAGCAGTGAAGAGGGTAACAGCTATGGCTACACCTTC. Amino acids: CASSEEGNSYGYTF.

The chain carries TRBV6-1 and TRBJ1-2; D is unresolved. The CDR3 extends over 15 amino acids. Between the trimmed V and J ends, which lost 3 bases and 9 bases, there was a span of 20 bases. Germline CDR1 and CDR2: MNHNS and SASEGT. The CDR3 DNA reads TGTGCCAGCAGTGAGTTTGCGGTCGTAGCCATCCGCTACACCTTC. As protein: CASSEFAVVAIRYTF.

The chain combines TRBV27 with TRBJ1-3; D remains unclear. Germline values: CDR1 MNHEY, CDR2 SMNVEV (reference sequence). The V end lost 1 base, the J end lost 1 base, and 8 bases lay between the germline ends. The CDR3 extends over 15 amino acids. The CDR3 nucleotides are TGTGCCAGCAGTTTATATAGGTCGTCTGGAAACACCATATATTTT. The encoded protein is CASSLYRSSGNTIYF.

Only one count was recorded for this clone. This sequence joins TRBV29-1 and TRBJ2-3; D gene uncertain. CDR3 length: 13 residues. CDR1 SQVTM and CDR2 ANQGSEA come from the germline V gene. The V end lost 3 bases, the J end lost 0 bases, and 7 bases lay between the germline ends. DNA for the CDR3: TGCAGCGTTGATGCGGATAGCACAGATACGCAGTATTTT. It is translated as CSVDADSTDTQYF.